Reported below is one TCR beta chain. This sample stems from a study of blood T cell repertoires in COVID-19. Study in general: COVID-19 samples collected from the United States, Italy and Spain covered acute and convalescent phases. The analysed material was cDNA or gDNA that came from T cells, B-cell-depleted T cells, or PBMCs.

In the study's own analysis: Amplification with reference gene primers provided the estimates of nucleated cell counts. Only in-frame clones appear in the TCRdb table, and some are missing; sequencing was by immunoSEQ multiplex PCR. D and trimming were read from the DNA, whereas the V and J calls and clone size are those reported in that table. The repertoire holds about 250,000 clones, with roughly 80% as singletons. V lost 2 bases, J lost 8 bases, and 8 bases stayed unmatched. The CDR3 has 16 amino acids. Looked up from germline, CDR1 is WSHSY and CDR2 is SAAADI. The receptor comes from a woman of 80 years or more with active or convalescent COVID-19. J is TRBJ2-1 and V is TRBV10-2, with TRBD2 matching 11 bases. The material sequenced was peripheral blood. The CDR3 coding sequence is TGCGCCAGCAGTGAGACTAGCGGGAGCTATACCTATGAGCAGTTCTTC. Its protein product is CASSETSGSYTYEQFF.